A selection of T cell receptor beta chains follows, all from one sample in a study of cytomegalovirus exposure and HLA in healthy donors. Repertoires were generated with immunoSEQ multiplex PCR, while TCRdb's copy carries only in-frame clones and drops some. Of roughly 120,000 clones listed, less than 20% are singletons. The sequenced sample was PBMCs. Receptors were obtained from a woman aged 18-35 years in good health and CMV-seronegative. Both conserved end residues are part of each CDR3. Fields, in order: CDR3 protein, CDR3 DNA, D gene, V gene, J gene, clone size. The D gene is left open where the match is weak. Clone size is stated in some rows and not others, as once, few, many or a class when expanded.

CASSEYGGENTEAFF	TGTGCCAGCAGTGAGTATGGGGGGGAGAACACTGAAGCTTTCTTT	-	TRBV2	TRBJ1-1	few
CASSPPNPGTKNIQYF	TGTGCCAGCAGCCCTCCCAATCCAGGGACTAAAAACATTCAGTACTTC	-	TRBV7-9	TRBJ2-4	-
CASSLGGRDTEAFF	TGTGCCAGCAGCTTAGGTGGGCGCGACACTGAAGCTTTCTTT	-	TRBV7-6	TRBJ1-1	-
CASRADRGGLNEKLFF	TGTGCCAGCAGAGCGGACAGGGGTGGACTGAATGAAAAACTGTTTTTT	TRBD1	TRBV2	TRBJ1-4	-
CASSRDRGVSYEQYF	TGTGCCAGCAGCCGGGACAGGGGGGTATCCTACGAGCAGTACTTC	TRBD1	TRBV7-6	TRBJ2-7	-
CASSSGTGHYGYTF	TGTGCCAGCAGCTCCGGGACAGGCCACTATGGCTACACCTTC	TRBD1	TRBV7-2	TRBJ1-2	-
CASSLARRETQYF	TGTGCCAGCAGCTTAGCGAGGCGGGAGACCCAGTACTTC	-	TRBV7-9	TRBJ2-5	few
CASSQAGDRGFEGYTF	TGTGCCAGCAGCCAAGCCGGGGACAGGGGGTTCGAGGGCTACACCTTC	TRBD1	TRBV14	TRBJ1-2	few
CASTPQPADTQYF	TGTGCCAGCACCCCACAGCCTGCAGATACGCAGTATTTT	-	TRBV5-4	TRBJ2-3	-
CASSLNPISNTEAFF	TGCGCCAGCAGCTTGAATCCCATAAGCAACACTGAAGCTTTCTTT	-	TRBV5-1	TRBJ1-1	few
CASSFNGQSNQPQHF	TGTGCCAGCAGTTTTAATGGCCAGAGCAATCAGCCCCAGCATTTT	-	TRBV28	TRBJ1-5	few
CASSGEGDKGNYGYTF	TGTGCCAGCAGCGGAGAGGGGGACAAGGGTAACTATGGCTACACCTTC	-	TRBV9	TRBJ1-2	once
CASSPEGAGSNQPQHF	TGCGCCAGCAGCCCCGAGGGGGCGGGAAGCAATCAGCCCCAGCATTTT	TRBD1	TRBV5-1	TRBJ1-5	few
CASSHAPRGGDTQYF	TGTGCCAGCAGCCACGCCCCGCGGGGTGGAGATACGCAGTATTTT	-	TRBV6-5	TRBJ2-3	-
CASSLAGHEKLFF	TGTGCCAGCAGTTTAGCAGGCCATGAAAAACTGTTTTTT	-	TRBV28	TRBJ1-4	few
CAWSASGWRGYGYTF	TGTGCCTGGAGTGCCTCAGGGTGGCGCGGCTATGGCTACACCTTC	-	TRBV30	TRBJ1-2	-
CAWRRGPGEQYF	TGTGCCTGGAGACGCGGGCCGGGCGAGCAGTACTTC	-	TRBV30	TRBJ2-7	-
CASSEVRSNQPQHF	TGTGCCAGCAGTGAAGTGAGGAGCAATCAGCCCCAGCATTTT	-	TRBV2	TRBJ1-5	few
CAWSVLRLTKQYF	TGTGCCTGGAGTGTACTCCGACTCACAAAGCAGTACTTC	-	TRBV30	TRBJ2-7	-
CSVGGLYEQYF	TGCAGCGTTGGAGGGTTATACGAGCAGTACTTC	-	TRBV29-1	TRBJ2-7	few